This TCR beta chain was retrieved from a study of type 1 regulatory T cells (dated by TCRdb to about 2021). For the study in its entirety: An in vitro protocol by which a Tr1-enriched, alloantigen-specific CD4 T cell product named T-allo10 was generated was characterized in the study. T-allo10 was under clinical evaluation in patients with hematological malignancies receiving allogeneic hematopoietic stem cell transplantation.

The full study reports these points: Compared with non-Tr1 cells, Tr1 cells had a TCR repertoire that was more restricted, a finding the study read as clonal expansion induced by alloantigen.

Sequencing was carried out with an Illumina MiSeq. In-frame beta chains were kept once TCRdb had trimmed the public reads at Q25 with fastp and called clones with MiXCR. A single entry per CDR3 protein holds the most common genes and DNA from its merged rows. The sample table holds about 62,000 distinct CDR3 sequences, of which 62% were seen once. 1.5% to 2% of the sample lies in the top ten. In the case of this clonotype: The clone's antigen remains unknown. Nothing much larger sits one base from this clone, and base qualities are not available.

The source material was cultured non-Tr1 T cells, either the whole culture or a sorted T cell fraction (not recorded which). The cell subset or site label corresponds to: non-Tr1 population from the T-allo10 product. The sequence was obtained from a human donor in good health.

The bases read TGTGCCAGCAGCCCGACAGCCTACGAGCAGTACTTC. Its translation reads: CASSPTAYEQYF. The V gene is TRBV7-2 and the J gene is TRBJ2-7; a weak D assignment points to TRBD1 (5 bases agree). Inclusive of the bounding cysteine and phenylalanine, the CDR3 is 12 residues long. The retained sequence is limited to the CDR3, 36 bases, with the frame set at the first base. Cut back by 5 bases and 2 bases, the V and J ends lie 7 bases apart. The germline V gene gives CDR1 as SGHTA and CDR2 as FQGNSA.